This entry concerns a single T cell receptor beta chain. Each hyperthyroidism patient was newly diagnosed, with under 2 months' duration, and aged 18 to 65. The CDR3 has 15 residues. J lost 9 bases, V lost 4 bases, and 12 bases had no gene match. Germline-derived CDR1 and CDR2 are SGHAT and FQNNGV. The sample is drawn from a study of Graves' ophthalmopathy and Graves' hyperthyroidism. For repertoire sequencing, the TCR beta CDR3 regions were amplified from RNA transcripts. Following a first-round RT-PCR that used HTBI primers, a second-round multiplex PCR was carried out. MiXCR was run by TCRdb on the multiplex PCR reads, yielding one entry per CDR3 protein. The repertoire holds around 1,200,000 distinct CDR3 sequences, with less than 45% as singletons.

The specimen was peripheral blood or thyroid tissue (not recorded which). The receptor's source is an adult man with Graves' hyperthyroidism. This chain uses TRBV11-2 with TRBJ2-4, with 7 bases fitting TRBD1. CDR3 protein: CASSSRDRLIGIQYF. The CDR3 DNA follows: TGTGCCAGCAGCTCCAGGGACAGACTTATTGGCATTCAGTACTTC.